Each of the 17 T cell receptor beta chains below was sequenced from the same sample in a study of sequential checkpoint blockade in melanoma. Treatment indicated: randomized to nivolumab then ipilimumab (arm A) or the reverse (arm B). Using immunoSEQ multiplex PCR, the repertoire was profiled, and TCRdb retains in-frame clones only, with some absent. The profile covers tens of thousands of clones, with roughly 81% appearing a single time and around 5.1% taken by the ten largest. Sequenced material: CD8+ T cells sorted from blood (inferred from file names), taken from a patient given nivolumab and ipilimumab in sequence. The receptors come from a human donor with melanoma.

The rearrangement links TRBV9 to TRBJ2-7; no clear D. Trimming removed 4 bases at V and 6 bases at J, with 14 bases between. This CDR3 is built from 13 residues. Germline V CDR1 and CDR2: SGDLS, YYNGEE. Written as DNA, the CDR3 is TGTGCCAGCAGCCCCCCTATGCCGGGCGAGCAGTACTTC. Protein: CASSPPMPGEQYF.

This chain joins TRBV7-7 and TRBJ2-1; D remains ambiguous. The CDR3 contains 13 residues. CDR1 and CDR2 (germline): SSHAT, FNYEAQ (reference sequence). V was trimmed by 5 bases and J by 4 bases, leaving 9 bases between them. The CDR3 coding sequence is TGTGCCAGCAGCCCCGACACTTACAATGAGCAGTTCTTC. Translating it yields CASSPDTYNEQFF.

The chain links TRBV28 to TRBJ1-1; 7 positions agree with TRBD1. The trim removed 6 bases at V and 4 bases at J, leaving 11 bases unmatched. The CDR3 is 15 amino acids. The germline V gene encodes CDR1 MDHEN and CDR2 SYDVKM. The CDR3 reads CASSLRQGEGTEAFF. CDR3 bases: TGTGCCAGCAGCCTTAGACAGGGTGAGGGCACTGAAGCTTTCTTT. The full variable domain, in which reference TRBV28 and TRBJ1-1 provide the parts outside the CDR3, is DVKVTQSSRYLVKRTGEKVFLECVQDMDHENMFWYRQDPGLGLRLIYFSYDVKMKEKGDIPEGYSVSREKKERFSLILESASTNQTSMYLCASSLRQGEGTEAFFGQGTRLTVV.

V usage is TRBV27 and J usage is TRBJ2-7; 8 positions match TRBD1. Germline trimming cut 4 bases from V and 5 bases from J; bases unmatched to any gene: 7. CDR3 length: 14 amino acids. Germline CDR1 and CDR2: MNHEY and SMNVEV (reference sequence). CDR3 bases: TGTGCCAGCAGTTCTGGACAGGGCGAAAACGAGCAGTACTTC. Its translation: CASSSGQGENEQYF.

This clone has just one count. The chain recombines TRBV14 with TRBJ2-5, with D maybe TRBD2 (5 bases). The J call may be faulty, since TRBJ2-7 better matches the DNA end. Looked up from germline, CDR1 is SGHDN and CDR2 is FVKESK. The CDR3 is 16 amino acids. CDR3 amino acids: CASSQATGIGSLEQYF. The CDR3 DNA is TGTGCCAGCAGCCAGGCTACCGGGATAGGCTCCCTCGAGCAGTACTTC.

The V gene is TRBV7-2, the J gene TRBJ1-2, with D possibly matching TRBD1 (6 bases). This CDR3 has 15 amino acids. CDR1 SGHTA and CDR2 FQGNSA come from the germline V gene. With 5 bases removed from V and 3 bases from J, the gap between germline ends came to 16 bases. The CDR3 region is CASSPLQGVHYGYTF. Here the CDR3 DNA reads TGTGCCAGCAGCCCTTTACAGGGTGTACACTATGGCTACACCTTC.

This chain joins TRBV27 and TRBJ2-5; D is possibly TRBD1 (6 bases). Trimming removed 6 bases at V and 2 bases at J, with 13 bases between. CDR1 is MNHEY, CDR2 SMNVEV, per germline (reference sequence). This CDR3 has 14 residues. The CDR3 is CASSPGANQETQYF. CDR3 bases: TGTGCCAGCAGCCCAGGGGCAAATCAAGAGACCCAGTACTTC.

This rearrangement joins TRBV5-1 to TRBJ2-5, with 9 bases identical to TRBD2. With 1 base clipped from V and 5 bases from J, the junction kept 3 bases outside the gene matches. Germline CDR1 reads SGHRS; CDR2 reads YFSETQ. The CDR3 contains 14 residues. CDR3 sequence reads: CASSLTSGGETQYF. The DNA of the CDR3 is TGCGCCAGCAGCTTGACCAGCGGGGGGGAGACCCAGTACTTC.

The V call is TRBV10-2, the J call TRBJ2-1; D is possibly TRBD2 (5 bases). CDR1 is WSHSY, CDR2 SAAADI, per germline. V shed 6 bases and J shed 5 bases, with 20 bases lying between them. The CDR3 sequence is 16 residues long. The CDR3, as DNA: TGCGCCAGCAGAGCCAAAGGACTCGCCAACCACAATGAGCAGTTCTTC. As protein: CASRAKGLANHNEQFF.

The chain uses TRBV7-9 and TRBJ2-5; the D gene is possibly TRBD1 (6 bases). TRBJ2-7 matches the DNA end more closely, so the J call is doubtful. Germline CDR1 and CDR2: SEHNR and FQNEAQ (reference sequence). The CDR3 loop spans 12 amino acids. CDR3 region: CASLQQGYEQYF. The CDR3 nucleotides read TGTGCCAGCCTACAACAGGGATACGAGCAGTACTTC.

The chain employs TRBV6-5 and TRBJ1-4; D is unresolved. The ends were cut back, 5 bases at V and 3 bases at J, with 13 bases in the middle. Germline CDR1 MNHEY, CDR2 SVGAGI. The CDR3 is 15 residues long. The DNA for the CDR3 is TGTGCCAGCAGTCCCAACCCTAACCCTAATGAAAAACTGTTTTTT. Translated, it gives CASSPNPNPNEKLFF.

This chain connects TRBV28 to TRBJ1-1, with a tentative D call TRBD1 (6 bases). CDR1 is MDHEN, CDR2 SYDVKM, per germline. The ends were cut back, 7 bases at V and 1 base at J, with 22 bases in the middle. This CDR3 comprises 17 residues. CDR3 coding DNA: TGTGCCAGCATAAGTAGGGGCAGGGGCCCGGGGAACACTGAAGCTTTCTTT. It yields the protein CASISRGRGPGNTEAFF.

The chain combines TRBV11-2 with TRBJ2-1; D possibly corresponds to TRBD2 (5 bases). CDR1 is SGHAT, CDR2 FQNNGV, per germline. The CDR3 sequence is 16 residues long. The V and J ends lost 0 bases and 7 bases respectively, with 16 bases between them. In DNA, the CDR3 is TGTGCCAGCAGCTTAGAGTCACTAGGTAGGAGGAATGAGCAGTTCTTC. Its translation is CASSLESLGRRNEQFF.

The genes are TRBV19 and TRBJ2-3, with a possible D match to TRBD2 (6 bases). Trimming stripped 5 bases from V and 1 base from J, with 19 bases between. The CDR3 runs 17 residues. Germline values: CDR1 LNHDA, CDR2 SQIVND (reference sequence). CDR3 coding DNA: TGTGCCAGTAGTTACCTGAGAGGAGGGGTTGGCACAGATACGCAGTATTTT. This codes for CASSYLRGGVGTDTQYF.

This chain joins TRBV19 and TRBJ2-7; tentatively, D is TRBD2 (5 bases). CDR1 is LNHDA and CDR2 is SQIVND in the germline V gene (reference sequence). The length of the CDR3 is 15 residues. The germline V and J ends were trimmed by 3 bases and 0 bases, with 12 bases remaining between them. CDR3 sequence (DNA): TGTGCCAGTAGTATCAGGAGGTCGGGCTCCTACGAGCAGTACTTC. Protein sequence: CASSIRRSGSYEQYF. Drawing the rest from reference TRBV19 and TRBJ2-7, the complete variable domain is DGGITQSPKYLFRKEGQNVTLSCEQNLNHDAMYWYRQDPGQGLRLIYYSQIVNDFQKGDIAEGYSVSREKKESFPLTVTSAQKNPTAFYLCASSIRRSGSYEQYFGPGTRLTVT.

This chain connects TRBV28 to TRBJ1-1; D remains ambiguous. CDR1 MDHEN and CDR2 SYDVKM come from the germline V gene. V gave up 6 bases and J gave up 3 bases, with 5 bases separating them. The CDR3 is 11 residues long. The CDR3 region has the DNA TGTGCCAGCAGCCAATACACTGAAGCTTTCTTT. Protein sequence: CASSQYTEAFF.

The chain is built from TRBV6-1 and TRBJ1-5; D perhaps matches TRBD1 (6 bases). Germline CDR1 reads MNHNS; CDR2 reads SASEGT. V was shortened by 7 bases and J by 4 bases, with 14 bases between the two germline ends. This CDR3 spans 14 amino acids. Here the CDR3 reads CASTPGQGNQPQHF. In DNA form, the CDR3 reads TGTGCCAGCACTCCGGGACAAGGAAATCAGCCCCAGCATTTT.